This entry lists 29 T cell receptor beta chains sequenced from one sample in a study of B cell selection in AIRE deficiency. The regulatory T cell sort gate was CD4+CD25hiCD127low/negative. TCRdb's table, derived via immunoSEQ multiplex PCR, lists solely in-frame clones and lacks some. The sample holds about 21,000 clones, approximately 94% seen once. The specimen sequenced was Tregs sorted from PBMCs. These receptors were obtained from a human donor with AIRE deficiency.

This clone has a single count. The CDR3 sequence is CAISAILGGRAAESTDTQYF. The CDR3 DNA follows: TGTGCCATCAGCGCTATTTTGGGGGGGAGGGCCGCCGAAAGCACAGATACGCAGTATTTT. The J gene is TRBJ2-3, the V gene TRBV10-3, with 7 bases that match TRBD2. Germline V gives CDR1 ENHRY, CDR2 SYGVKD. V lost 6 bases, J lost 0 bases, and 21 bases stayed unmatched. There are 20 residues in the CDR3.

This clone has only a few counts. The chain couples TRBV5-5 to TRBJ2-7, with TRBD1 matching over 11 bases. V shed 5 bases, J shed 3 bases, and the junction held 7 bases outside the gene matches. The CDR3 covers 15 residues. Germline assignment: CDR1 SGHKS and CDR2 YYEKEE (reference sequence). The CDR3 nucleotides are TGTGCCAGCAGACAACCGGGACAGGGGGTCTACGAGCAGTACTTC. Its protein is CASRQPGQGVYEQYF.

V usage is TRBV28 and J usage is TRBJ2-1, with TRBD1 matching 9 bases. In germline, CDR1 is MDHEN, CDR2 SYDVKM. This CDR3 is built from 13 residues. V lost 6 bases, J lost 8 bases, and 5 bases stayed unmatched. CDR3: CASSRTGVYEQFF. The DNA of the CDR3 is TGTGCCAGCAGCCGGACAGGGGTCTATGAGCAGTTCTTC.

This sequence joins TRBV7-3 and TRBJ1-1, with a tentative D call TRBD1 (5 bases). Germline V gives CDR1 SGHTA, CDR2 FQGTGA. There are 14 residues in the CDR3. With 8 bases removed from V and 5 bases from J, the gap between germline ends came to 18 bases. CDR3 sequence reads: CASRPGGEGTEAFF. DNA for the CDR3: TGTGCCAGCCGCCCGGGAGGGGAGGGAACTGAAGCTTTCTTT.

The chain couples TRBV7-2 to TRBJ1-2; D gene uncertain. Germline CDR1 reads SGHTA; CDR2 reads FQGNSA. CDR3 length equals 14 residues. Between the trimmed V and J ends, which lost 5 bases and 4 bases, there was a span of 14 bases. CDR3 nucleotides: TGTGCCAGCAGCCCCAGCGGAGGGCCCTATGGCTACACCTTC. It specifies CASSPSGGPYGYTF.

The CDR3: CASSQTSGLVYEQYF. CDR3 DNA sequence: TGCGCCAGCAGCCAGACTAGCGGATTGGTATACGAGCAGTACTTC. The chain combines TRBV4-3 with TRBJ2-7, with 9 bases aligning to TRBD2. Germline values: CDR1 LGHNA, CDR2 YSLEER. There are 15 residues in the CDR3. Trimming cost V 3 bases and J 4 bases; bases outside gene matches: 7.

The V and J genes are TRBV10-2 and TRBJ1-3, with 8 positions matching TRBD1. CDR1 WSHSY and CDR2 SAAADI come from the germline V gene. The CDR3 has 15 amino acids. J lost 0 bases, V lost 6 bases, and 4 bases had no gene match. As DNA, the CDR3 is TGCGCCAGCAGAGGACAGGGCTTCTCTGGAAACACCATATATTTT. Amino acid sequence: CASRGQGFSGNTIYF.

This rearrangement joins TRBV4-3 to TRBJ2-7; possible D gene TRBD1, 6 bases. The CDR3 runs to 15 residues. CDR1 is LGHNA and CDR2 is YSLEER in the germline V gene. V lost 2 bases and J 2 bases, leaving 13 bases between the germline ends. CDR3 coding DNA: TGCGCCAGCAGCCAAACAGGGTACGGTCCCTACGAGCAGTACTTC. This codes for CASSQTGYGPYEQYF.

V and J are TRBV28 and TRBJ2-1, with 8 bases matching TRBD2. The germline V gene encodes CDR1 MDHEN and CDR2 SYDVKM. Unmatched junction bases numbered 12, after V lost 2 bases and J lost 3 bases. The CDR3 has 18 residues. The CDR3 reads CASSLNIGSSGHYNEQFF. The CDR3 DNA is TGTGCCAGCAGTTTAAATATCGGGTCTAGCGGGCACTACAATGAGCAGTTCTTC.

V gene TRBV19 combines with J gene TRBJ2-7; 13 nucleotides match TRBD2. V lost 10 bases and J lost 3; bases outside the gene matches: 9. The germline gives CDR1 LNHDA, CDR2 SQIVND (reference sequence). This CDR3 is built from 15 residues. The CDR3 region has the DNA TGTGCCACCGCGACCGGGACTAGCGGGGTCTACGAGCAGTACTTC. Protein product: CATATGTSGVYEQYF.

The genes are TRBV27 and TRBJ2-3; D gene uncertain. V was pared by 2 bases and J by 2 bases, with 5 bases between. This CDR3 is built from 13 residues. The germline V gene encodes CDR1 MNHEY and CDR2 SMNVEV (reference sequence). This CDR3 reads CASSLASTDTQYF. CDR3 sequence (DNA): TGTGCCAGCAGTTTAGCCTCCACAGATACGCAGTATTTT.

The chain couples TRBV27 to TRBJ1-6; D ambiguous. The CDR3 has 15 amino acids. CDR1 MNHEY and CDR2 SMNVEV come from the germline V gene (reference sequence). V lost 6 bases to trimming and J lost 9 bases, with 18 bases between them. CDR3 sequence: CASSPRGPLFSPLHF. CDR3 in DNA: TGTGCCAGCAGCCCCCGCGGACCCCTATTTTCACCCCTCCACTTT.

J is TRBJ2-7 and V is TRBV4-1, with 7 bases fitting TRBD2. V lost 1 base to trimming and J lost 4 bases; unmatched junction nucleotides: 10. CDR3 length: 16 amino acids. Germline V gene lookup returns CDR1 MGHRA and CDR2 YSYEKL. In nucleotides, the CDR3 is TGCGCCAGCAGCCAAGGGGAGGGGACTCACTCTTACGAGCAGTACTTC. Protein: CASSQGEGTHSYEQYF.

The CDR3 DNA reads TGTGCCACCCTCGAAGGGAACTACAATGAGCAGTTCTTC. The encoded protein is CATLEGNYNEQFF. The chain combines TRBV6-6 with TRBJ2-1; D is unclear. V was pared by 10 bases and J by 3 bases, with 13 bases between. Germline lookup yields CDR1 MNHNY and CDR2 SVGAGI (reference sequence). This CDR3 comprises 13 residues.

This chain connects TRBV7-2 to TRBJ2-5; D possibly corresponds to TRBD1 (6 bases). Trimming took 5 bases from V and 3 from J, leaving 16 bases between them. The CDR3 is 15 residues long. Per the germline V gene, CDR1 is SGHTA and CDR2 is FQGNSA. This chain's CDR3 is CASSIKQGSKETQYF. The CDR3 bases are TGTGCCAGCAGCATCAAACAGGGTTCTAAAGAGACCCAGTACTTC.

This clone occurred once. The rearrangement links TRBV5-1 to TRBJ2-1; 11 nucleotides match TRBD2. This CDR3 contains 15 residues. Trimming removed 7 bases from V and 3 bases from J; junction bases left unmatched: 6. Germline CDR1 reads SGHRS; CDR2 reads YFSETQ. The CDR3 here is CASSKTSGVYNEQFF. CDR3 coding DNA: TGCGCCAGCTCCAAGACTAGCGGGGTCTACAATGAGCAGTTCTTC.

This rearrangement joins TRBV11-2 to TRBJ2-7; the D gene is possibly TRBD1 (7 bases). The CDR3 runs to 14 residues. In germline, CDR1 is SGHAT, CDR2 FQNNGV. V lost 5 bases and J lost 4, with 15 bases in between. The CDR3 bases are TGTGCCAGCAGCCCCAAGGGGGCGGGGTACGAGCAGTACTTC. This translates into CASSPKGAGYEQYF.

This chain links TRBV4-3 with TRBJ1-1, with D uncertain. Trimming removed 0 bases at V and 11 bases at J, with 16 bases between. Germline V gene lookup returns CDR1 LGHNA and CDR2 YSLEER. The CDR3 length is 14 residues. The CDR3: CASSQDVPPLRAFF. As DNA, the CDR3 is TGCGCCAGCAGCCAAGACGTGCCCCCCTTGCGGGCTTTCTTT.

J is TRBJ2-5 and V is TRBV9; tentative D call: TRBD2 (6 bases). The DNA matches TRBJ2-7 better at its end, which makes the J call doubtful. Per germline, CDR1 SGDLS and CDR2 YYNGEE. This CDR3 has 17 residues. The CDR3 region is CASSSHSAGTATYEQYF. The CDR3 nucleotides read TGTGCCAGCAGCTCCCACTCGGCGGGGACGGCGACCTACGAGCAGTACTTC.

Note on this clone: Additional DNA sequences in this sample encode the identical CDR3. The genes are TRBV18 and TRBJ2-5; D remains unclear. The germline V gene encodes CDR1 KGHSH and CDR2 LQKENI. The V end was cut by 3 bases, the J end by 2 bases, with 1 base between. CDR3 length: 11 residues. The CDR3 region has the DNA TGTGCCAGCTCACCTCAAGAGACCCAGTACTTC. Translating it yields CASSPQETQYF.

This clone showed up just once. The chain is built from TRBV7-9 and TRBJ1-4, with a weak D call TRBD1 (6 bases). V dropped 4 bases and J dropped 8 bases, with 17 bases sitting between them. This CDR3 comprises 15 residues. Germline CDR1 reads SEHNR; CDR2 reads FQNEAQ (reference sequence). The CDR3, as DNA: TGTGCCAGCAGCTCCTACAGGGCAGTGGGGGAAAAACTGTTTTTT. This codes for CASSSYRAVGEKLFF.

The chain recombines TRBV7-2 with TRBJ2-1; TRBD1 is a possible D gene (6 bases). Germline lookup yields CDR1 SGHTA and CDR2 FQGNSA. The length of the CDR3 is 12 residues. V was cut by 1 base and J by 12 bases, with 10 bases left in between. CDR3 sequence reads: CASSLDLGGQFF. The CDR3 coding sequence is TGTGCCAGCAGCTTAGATCTAGGGGGGCAGTTCTTC.

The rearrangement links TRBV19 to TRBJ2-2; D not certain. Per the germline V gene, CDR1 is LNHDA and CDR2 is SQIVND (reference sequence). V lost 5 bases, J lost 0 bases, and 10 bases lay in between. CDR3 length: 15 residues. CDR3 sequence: CASSLGRTNTGELFF. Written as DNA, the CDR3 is TGTGCCAGTAGTTTAGGGCGGACGAACACCGGGGAGCTGTTTTTT.

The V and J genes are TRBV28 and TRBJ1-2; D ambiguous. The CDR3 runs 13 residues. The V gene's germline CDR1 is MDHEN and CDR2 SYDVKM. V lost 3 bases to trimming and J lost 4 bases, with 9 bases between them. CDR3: CASSFRQLYGYTF. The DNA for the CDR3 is TGTGCCAGCAGTTTTAGGCAGCTCTATGGCTACACCTTC.

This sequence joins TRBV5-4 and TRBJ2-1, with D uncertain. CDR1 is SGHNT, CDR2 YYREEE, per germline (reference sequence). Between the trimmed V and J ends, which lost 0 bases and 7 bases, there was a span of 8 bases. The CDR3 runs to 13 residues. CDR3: CASSLERANEQFF. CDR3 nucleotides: TGTGCCAGCAGCTTGGAGCGAGCGAATGAGCAGTTCTTC.

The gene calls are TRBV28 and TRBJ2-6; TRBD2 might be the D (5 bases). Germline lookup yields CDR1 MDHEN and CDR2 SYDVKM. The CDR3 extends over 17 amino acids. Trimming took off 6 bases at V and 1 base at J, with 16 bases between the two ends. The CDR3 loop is CASSRTRGFSGANVLTF. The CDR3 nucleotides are TGTGCCAGCAGCCGTACTCGCGGGTTTTCTGGGGCCAACGTCCTGACTTTC.

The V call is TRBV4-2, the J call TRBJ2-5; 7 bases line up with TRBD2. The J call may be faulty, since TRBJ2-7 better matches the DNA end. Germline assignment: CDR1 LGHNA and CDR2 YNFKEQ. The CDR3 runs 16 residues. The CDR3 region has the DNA TGTGCCAGCAGCCAAGAGGGGGGGGTGAAAACCTACGAGCAGTACTTC. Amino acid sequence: CASSQEGGVKTYEQYF.

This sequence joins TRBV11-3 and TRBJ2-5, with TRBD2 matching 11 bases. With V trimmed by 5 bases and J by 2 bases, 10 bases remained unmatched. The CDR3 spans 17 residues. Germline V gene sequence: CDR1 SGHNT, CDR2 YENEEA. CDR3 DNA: TGTGCCAGCAGCATCTCTCTACGACTAGCGGGACAAGAGACCCAGTACTTC. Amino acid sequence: CASSISLRLAGQETQYF.

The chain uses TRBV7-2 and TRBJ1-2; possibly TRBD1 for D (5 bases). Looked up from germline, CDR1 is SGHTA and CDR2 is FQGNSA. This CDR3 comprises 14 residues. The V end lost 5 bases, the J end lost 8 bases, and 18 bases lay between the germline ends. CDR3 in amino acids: CASSPRTGAEGYTF. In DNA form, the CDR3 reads TGTGCCAGCAGCCCTAGAACAGGAGCCGAGGGCTACACCTTC.